Presented here are 31 T cell receptor beta chains from one specimen sequenced in a study of blood T cell repertoires in COVID-19. Sequencing was performed with immunoSEQ multiplex PCR; in TCRdb, only in-frame clones are kept and a portion is missing. The table shows some 500,000 clones, with roughly 91% occurring only once. The sample taken for sequencing was peripheral blood. Receptors originate from a woman aged 50 to 60 with COVID-19, enrolled during active disease.

This clone was recorded a few times. The CDR3, as DNA: TGTGCCAGCAGCTATCCGAGAGTTGTTGTCGGCTACACCTTC. Its translation is CASSYPRVVVGYTF. V and J are TRBV7-3 and TRBJ1-2; no firm D call. This CDR3 has 14 amino acids. Germline CDR1 SGHTA, CDR2 FQGTGA. V dropped 4 bases and J dropped 8 bases, with 17 bases sitting between them. Based on the CDR3 plus reference TRBV7-3 and TRBJ1-2, the full variable domain is GAGVSQTPSNKVTEKGKYVELRCDPISGHTALYWYRQSLGQGPEFLIYFQGTGAADDSGLPNDRFFAVRPEGSVSTLKIQRTERGDSAVYLCASSYPRVVVGYTFGSGTRLTVV.

The gene calls are TRBV7-9 and TRBJ1-2, with 8 bases aligning to TRBD1. After removal of 5 bases from V and 1 base from J, the junction contained 6 bases not matched to a gene. The CDR3 consists of 15 residues. CDR1 is SEHNR and CDR2 is FQNEAQ in the germline V gene (reference sequence). The CDR3 sequence is CASSLIQGDNYGYTF. CDR3 nucleotide sequence: TGTGCCAGCAGCCTTATACAGGGGGATAACTATGGCTACACCTTC. Together with reference TRBV7-9 and TRBJ1-2, the CDR3 gives the full variable domain: DTGVSQNPRHKITKRGQNVTFRCDPISEHNRLYWYRQTLGQGPEFLTYFQNEAQLEKSRLLSDRFSAERPKGSFSTLEIQRTEQGDSAMYLCASSLIQGDNYGYTFGSGTRLTVV.

The rearrangement joins TRBV18 to TRBJ1-1, with a weak D call TRBD1 (6 bases). V dropped 3 bases and J dropped 3 bases, with 17 bases sitting between them. The CDR3 has 16 amino acids. Germline-derived CDR1 and CDR2 are KGHSH and LQKENI. CDR3 DNA: TGTGCCAGCTCACCGAGAGGGGACAACCGGTACACTGAAGCTTTCTTT. Translated, it gives CASSPRGDNRYTEAFF.

This clone appeared a few times. This chain links TRBV18 with TRBJ1-1; D is uncertain. The CDR3 loop spans 14 amino acids. CDR1 is KGHSH and CDR2 is LQKENI in the germline V gene. Deletions cut 3 bases from V and 3 bases from J, with 11 bases between. The CDR3 DNA reads TGTGCCAGCTCACCCGCCAGAGGTGACACTGAAGCTTTCTTT. Protein product: CASSPARGDTEAFF.

The CDR3 DNA reads TGTGCCGGACGGACAGGGGGTCTTACTGAAGCTTTCTTT. This sequence encodes CAGRTGGLTEAFF. V gene TRBV12-3 or TRBV12-4 combines with J gene TRBJ1-1; 10 nucleotides match TRBD1. With 11 bases clipped from V and 5 bases from J, the junction kept 8 bases outside the gene matches. CDR3 length: 13 amino acids.

This sequence joins TRBV30 and TRBJ1-5; 10 nucleotides agree with TRBD1. The CDR3 consists of 16 residues. Germline CDR1 reads GTSNPN; CDR2 reads SVGIG (reference sequence). V shed 3 bases, J shed 6 bases, and the junction held 11 bases outside the gene matches. CDR3 sequence reads: CAWSASLTGGFQPQHF. CDR3 DNA sequence: TGTGCCTGGAGCGCAAGCTTGACAGGGGGCTTTCAGCCCCAGCATTTT. Together with reference TRBV30 and TRBJ1-5, the CDR3 gives the full variable domain: SQTIHQWPATLVQPVGSPLSLECTVEGTSNPNLYWYRQAAGRGLQLLFYSVGIGQISSEVPQNLSASRPQDRQFILSSKKLLLSDSGFYLCAWSASLTGGFQPQHFGDGTRLSIL.

The chain carries TRBV5-1 and TRBJ2-2; 8 nucleotides line up with TRBD2. This CDR3 contains 15 residues. V was clipped by 2 bases and J by 5 bases; unmatched bases: 5. Germline V gene lookup returns CDR1 SGHRS and CDR2 YFSETQ. The CDR3 region has the DNA TGCGCCAGCAGCTTCAGCGGGGGAGGAACCGGGGAGCTGTTTTTT. Residues: CASSFSGGGTGELFF.

The rearrangement uses TRBV6-5 and TRBJ2-1; the match to TRBD2 covers 9 bases. CDR3 length: 16 residues. Germline V gene lookup returns CDR1 MNHEY and CDR2 SVGAGI. V trimming: 4 bases; J trimming: 2 bases; junction bases outside the gene matches: 6. This CDR3 reads CASSSTRGGAYNEQFF. In DNA form, the CDR3 reads TGTGCCAGCAGTTCCACCCGCGGGGGGGCCTACAATGAGCAGTTCTTC.

The CDR3 sequence is CASSRIDRDSTEAFF. The CDR3 nucleotides are TGTGCCAGCAGTCGAATAGACAGGGATAGTACTGAAGCTTTCTTT. J is TRBJ1-1 and V is TRBV6-5, with TRBD1 matching 7 bases. The germline CDR1 and CDR2 sequences are MNHEY and SVGAGI. The CDR3 runs to 15 residues. V trimming: 5 bases; J trimming: 5 bases; junction bases outside the gene matches: 11.

The V call is TRBV27, the J call TRBJ2-1; 8 bases line up with TRBD1. This CDR3 contains 17 residues. From germline, CDR1 is MNHEY and CDR2 SMNVEV (reference sequence). V lost 0 bases, J lost 2 bases, and 6 bases stayed unmatched. The CDR3 is CASSLSIQGAPYNEQFF. As DNA, the CDR3 is TGTGCCAGCAGTTTATCGATTCAGGGGGCCCCCTACAATGAGCAGTTCTTC.

CDR3 amino acids: CASSLVAGGLGAQYF. CDR3 DNA: TGTGCCAGCAGCTTAGTGGCGGGGGGCCTAGGGGCGCAGTATTTT. This rearrangement joins TRBV7-2 to TRBJ2-3; 8 nucleotides align to TRBD2. In germline, CDR1 is SGHTA, CDR2 FQGNSA. The length of the CDR3 is 15 residues. J gave up 10 bases and V 1 base, and 10 bases lay outside the gene matches.

Remarks on this clone: The sample contains more than one DNA sequence encoding this CDR3. This rearrangement joins TRBV9 to TRBJ2-2, with 10 nucleotides matching TRBD2. CDR3 length: 15 amino acids. V lost 3 bases to trimming and J lost 1 base; unmatched junction nucleotides: 0. Germline V gene sequence: CDR1 SGDLS, CDR2 YYNGEE. Here the CDR3 DNA reads TGTGCCAGCAGCGCTAGCGGGGGGAACACCGGGGAGCTGTTTTTT. It codes for CASSASGGNTGELFF. Drawing the rest from reference TRBV9 and TRBJ2-2, the complete variable domain is DSGVTQTPKHLITATGQRVTLRCSPRSGDLSVYWYQQSLDQGLQFLIQYYNGEERAKGNILERFSAQQFPDLHSELNLSSLELGDSALYFCASSASGGNTGELFFGEGSRLTVL.

This chain links TRBV6-5 with TRBJ1-2, with 7 bases lining up with TRBD1. The CDR3 covers 13 residues. J lost 8 bases, V lost 5 bases, and 8 bases had no gene match. CDR1 and CDR2 from the germline V gene are MNHEY and SVGAGI. In DNA form, the CDR3 reads TGTGCCAGCAGTACTGGGACAGCTCACGGCTACACCTTC. This sequence encodes CASSTGTAHGYTF.

V is TRBV4-1 and J is TRBJ1-2, with TRBD1 matching 8 bases. Per germline, CDR1 MGHRA and CDR2 YSYEKL. The ends lost 0 bases at V and 3 bases at J; junction bases unmatched: 6. The CDR3 totals 16 residues. CDR3 in amino acids: CASSQDGNRGDYGYTF. Written as DNA, the CDR3 is TGCGCCAGCAGCCAAGACGGCAACAGGGGGGACTATGGCTACACCTTC.

This chain connects TRBV5-1 to TRBJ2-3; D is undetermined. The germline V and J ends were trimmed by 4 bases and 2 bases, with 14 bases remaining between them. The CDR3 extends over 15 amino acids. Germline CDR1 and CDR2: SGHRS and YFSETQ. The CDR3: CASSPTPGVTDTQYF. CDR3 in DNA: TGCGCCAGCAGCCCGACCCCGGGTGTCACAGATACGCAGTATTTT.

V and J are TRBV15 and TRBJ1-1; D remains ambiguous. Germline V lookup: CDR1 LNHNV, CDR2 YYDKDF (reference sequence). The CDR3 has 15 amino acids. Trimming removed 4 bases from V and 0 bases from J, with 12 bases in between. The chain's CDR3 is CATSTWGVMNTEAFF. The CDR3 DNA reads TGTGCCACCAGCACTTGGGGAGTCATGAACACTGAAGCTTTCTTT.

V usage is TRBV30 and J usage is TRBJ2-7; perhaps TRBD2 as D (5 bases). Between the trimmed V and J ends, which lost 2 bases and 7 bases, there was a span of 12 bases. Germline CDR1 and CDR2: GTSNPN and SVGIG (reference sequence). The CDR3 contains 12 residues. CDR3 sequence (DNA): TGTGCCTGGAGTCCAGGCCCGGGGGAGCAGTACTTC. The encoded protein is CAWSPGPGEQYF. The variable domain in full, completed from reference TRBV30 and TRBJ2-7, reads SQTIHQWPATLVQPVGSPLSLECTVEGTSNPNLYWYRQAAGRGLQLLFYSVGIGQISSEVPQNLSASRPQDRQFILSSKKLLLSDSGFYLCAWSPGPGEQYFGPGTRLTVT.

The count of this clone is one. This chain connects TRBV18 to TRBJ1-4, with D perhaps matching TRBD1 (5 bases). The CDR3 runs 15 residues. In germline, CDR1 is KGHSH, CDR2 LQKENI. V shed 3 bases and J shed 3 bases, with 11 bases lying between them. CDR3 loop: CASSPGGGANEKLFF. The CDR3 DNA sequence: TGTGCCAGCTCACCTGGTGGAGGGGCTAATGAAAAACTGTTTTTT.

The chain employs TRBV30 and TRBJ1-6; 7 nucleotides agree with TRBD1. V trimming: 1 base; J trimming: 5 bases; junction bases outside the gene matches: 2. The CDR3 is 14 amino acids. Germline CDR1 is GTSNPN and CDR2 is SVGIG (reference sequence). Here the CDR3 reads CAWSGGTDNSPLHF. For the CDR3, the DNA is TGTGCCTGGAGTGGCGGGACAGATAATTCACCCCTCCACTTT.

This chain connects TRBV5-4 to TRBJ1-2, with D tentatively TRBD1 (6 bases). This CDR3 is built from 15 residues. Germline V gene lookup returns CDR1 SGHNT and CDR2 YYREEE (reference sequence). With 4 bases removed from V and 1 base from J, the gap between germline ends came to 14 bases. The CDR3 reads CASSRWGQDNYGYTF. The CDR3 region has the DNA TGTGCCAGCAGCCGATGGGGGCAGGATAACTATGGCTACACCTTC.

The chain links TRBV22-1 to TRBJ1-1. TRBV22-1 is a pseudogene. This CDR3 is 13 amino acids long. This chain's CDR3 is CPGSARGNTEAFF. Written as DNA, the CDR3 is TGTCCTGGGAGCGCACGAGGGAACACTGAAGCTTTCTTT.

The chain links TRBV5-6 to TRBJ2-3; no clear D. Per germline, CDR1 SGHDT and CDR2 YYEEEE. The CDR3 loop spans 18 amino acids. V was trimmed by 4 bases and J by 1 base, leaving 22 bases between them. In nucleotides, the CDR3 is TGTGCCAGCAGCCGTCTAGGTGGCACCGCTGGCGGCACAGATACGCAGTATTTT. Protein product: CASSRLGGTAGGTDTQYF. Full variable domain (outside the CDR3, taken from reference TRBV5-6 and TRBJ2-3): DAGVTQSPTHLIKTRGQQVTLRCSPKSGHDTVSWYQQALGQGPQFIFQYYEEEERQRGNFPDRFSGHQFPNYSSELNVNALLLGDSALYLCASSRLGGTAGGTDTQYFGPGTRLTVL.

V and J are TRBV9 and TRBJ2-1, with 8 bases that match TRBD2. The germline CDR1 and CDR2 sequences are SGDLS and YYNGEE. J lost 6 bases, V lost 0 bases, and 2 bases had no gene match. The CDR3 has 14 amino acids. CDR3 in DNA: TGTGCCAGCAGCGTAGCGGGGGGGGTCAATGAGCAGTTCTTC. It translates to CASSVAGGVNEQFF.

The V and J genes are TRBV2 and TRBJ1-4, with D unresolved. The CDR3 spans 14 residues. The ends were cut back, 10 bases at V and 8 bases at J, with 20 bases in the middle. Germline-derived CDR1 and CDR2 are SNHLY and FYNNEI. The CDR3: CANRGRGGKEKLFF. In nucleotides, the CDR3 is TGTGCCAACCGCGGTCGAGGCGGAAAAGAAAAACTGTTTTTT. Variable domain in full (rest from reference TRBV2 and TRBJ1-4): EPEVTQTPSHQVTQMGQEVILRCVPISNHLYFYWYRQILGQKVEFLVSFYNNEISEKSEIFDDQFSVERPDGSNFTLKIRSTKLEDSAMYFCANRGRGGKEKLFFGSGTQLSVL.

The chain combines TRBV7-9 with TRBJ2-7, with a tentative D call TRBD1 (5 bases). Trimming removed 5 bases at V and 4 bases at J, with 18 bases between. The CDR3 contains 15 residues. Germline values: CDR1 SEHNR, CDR2 FQNEAQ (reference sequence). The CDR3 DNA reads TGTGCCAGCAGCCCTTATGACAGCCTCAATTACGAGCAGTACTTC. Protein product: CASSPYDSLNYEQYF.

The chain joins TRBV18 to TRBJ1-5; a possible D gene is TRBD1 (5 bases). Trimming shortened V by 4 bases and J by 4 bases, and 11 bases separated the two germline ends. This CDR3 spans 14 amino acids. The germline CDR1 and CDR2 sequences are KGHSH and LQKENI. CDR3 DNA sequence: TGTGCCAGCTCACTATCAGGGCAAAATCAGCCCCAGCATTTT. It yields the protein CASSLSGQNQPQHF.

This clone is a singleton in its sample. The chain couples TRBV11-2 to TRBJ2-7; D is uncertain. The CDR3 has 12 residues. Per the germline V gene, CDR1 is SGHAT and CDR2 is FQNNGV. The V and J ends lost 2 bases and 2 bases respectively, with 4 bases between them. The chain's CDR3 is CASSLYPYEQYF. The CDR3 nucleotides are TGTGCCAGCAGCTTATATCCCTACGAGCAGTACTTC.

The chain carries TRBV13 and TRBJ1-4; TRBD1 matches 11 bases. With V trimmed by 0 bases and J by 8 bases, 2 bases remained unmatched. The CDR3 has 15 amino acids. CDR1 is PRHDT, CDR2 FYEKMQ, per germline (reference sequence). In DNA form, the CDR3 reads TGTGCCAGCAGCTTAGGTGGGACAGGGGGAGAAAAACTGTTTTTT. Encoded protein: CASSLGGTGGEKLFF.

J is TRBJ2-7 and V is TRBV5-6; the D gene is possibly TRBD1 (6 bases). Germline CDR1 is SGHDT and CDR2 is YYEEEE. Trimming pared 3 bases from V and 2 bases from J, leaving 12 bases between. CDR3 length equals 14 residues. CDR3 loop: CASSSLRDTYEQYF. The CDR3 bases are TGTGCCAGCAGCTCCCTCCGGGACACCTACGAGCAGTACTTC.

The chain combines TRBV28 with TRBJ1-2; a weak D match, TRBD1 (6 bases). V lost 5 bases and J lost 5, with 15 bases in between. CDR3 length: 14 amino acids. The germline V gene encodes CDR1 MDHEN and CDR2 SYDVKM. The CDR3 is CASSEQGLFYGYTF. The DNA for the CDR3 is TGTGCCAGCAGTGAACAGGGCCTCTTTTATGGCTACACCTTC.

Of note for this clone: Other DNA sequences from this sample encode an identical CDR3 as well. The rearrangement uses TRBV12-3 or TRBV12-4 and TRBJ2-7; D unresolved. The CDR3 runs to 12 residues. Between the trimmed V and J ends, which lost 3 bases and 5 bases, there was a span of 8 bases. CDR3 loop: CASSFTPDEQYF. CDR3 nucleotides: TGTGCCAGCAGTTTCACCCCAGACGAGCAGTACTTC.